The 29 T cell receptor beta chains listed next were all sequenced from one sample in a study of blood T cell repertoires in COVID-19. Profiling relied on immunoSEQ multiplex PCR, and the TCRdb table lists in-frame clones only, not all of them. Among around 300,000 clones listed, 86% were seen once. Specimen: peripheral blood. All receptors come from a woman between 25 and 40 years old with active or convalescent COVID-19.

This clone has just a few counts. V gene TRBV5-1 combines with J gene TRBJ1-1; D call uncertain. Looked up from germline, CDR1 is SGHRS and CDR2 is YFSETQ. V was pared by 2 bases and J by 4 bases, with 9 bases between. This CDR3 spans 13 amino acids. The CDR3 nucleotides read TGCGCCAGCAGCTTATCAAGAGCCACTGAAGCTTTCTTT. Its protein product is CASSLSRATEAFF.

The table lists this clone with a few counts. This chain uses TRBV27 with TRBJ2-5; 9 bases fit TRBD2. CDR1 is MNHEY and CDR2 is SMNVEV in the germline V gene (reference sequence). The CDR3 runs to 15 residues. V was clipped by 5 bases and J by 2 bases; unmatched bases: 6. The CDR3 spells CASSVAGEQQETQYF. Here the CDR3 DNA reads TGTGCCAGCAGTGTAGCGGGGGAACAACAAGAGACCCAGTACTTC.

The chain has TRBV7-2 and TRBJ2-1, with 9 bases fitting TRBD2. This CDR3 is built from 15 residues. The V gene end was trimmed by 7 bases and the J gene end by 10 bases; junction bases not matched to a gene: 14. Germline CDR1 and CDR2: SGHTA and FQGNSA. The CDR3 sequence: CASKAGGLGLGEQFF. The DNA for the CDR3 is TGTGCCAGCAAGGCGGGGGGGCTGGGTCTTGGGGAGCAGTTCTTC.

This rearrangement joins TRBV4-3 to TRBJ1-2; no firm D call. Trimming cost V 4 bases and J 3 bases, with 15 bases left between them. CDR1 is LGHNA, CDR2 YSLEER, per germline. CDR3 length equals 15 residues. Here the CDR3 reads CASSPNRGSDYGYTF. The CDR3 DNA is TGCGCCAGCAGCCCGAACAGAGGGTCCGACTATGGCTACACCTTC.

This clone was seen a single time. The chain links TRBV7-9 to TRBJ1-2, with 9 bases fitting TRBD1. The ends lost 5 bases at V and 3 bases at J; junction bases unmatched: 7. The CDR3 spans 15 residues. Germline V gives CDR1 SEHNR, CDR2 FQNEAQ (reference sequence). The CDR3 protein is CASSPYRDRDYGYTF. The DNA for the CDR3 is TGTGCCAGCAGCCCATACCGGGACAGGGACTATGGCTACACCTTC.

The table lists this clone with a count of one. The genes are TRBV30 and TRBJ2-5; 12 bases fit TRBD2. V was pared by 3 bases and J by 13 bases, with 15 bases of the junction left unmatched. This CDR3 comprises 15 residues. From germline, CDR1 is GTSNPN and CDR2 SVGIG (reference sequence). CDR3 in amino acids: CAWRTRASGGVPWYF. The CDR3 nucleotides are TGTGCCTGGAGGACTCGGGCTAGCGGGGGGGTCCCTTGGTACTTC.

As to this clone: The same CDR3 also results from other DNA sequences found in this sample. The V gene is TRBV12-3 or TRBV12-4, the J gene TRBJ1-2, with 8 positions matching TRBD1. This CDR3 spans 13 amino acids. J gave up 2 bases and V 6 bases, and 2 bases lay outside the gene matches. This chain's CDR3 is CASRRTGNYGYTF. As DNA, the CDR3 is TGTGCCAGCAGAAGGACAGGGAACTATGGCTACACCTTC.

J is TRBJ1-3 and V is TRBV28, with D possibly being TRBD1 (6 bases). The ends were cut back, 3 bases at V and 3 bases at J, with 15 bases in the middle. CDR1 and CDR2 (germline): MDHEN, SYDVKM. The CDR3 extends over 16 amino acids. Written as DNA, the CDR3 is TGTGCCAGCAGTTTGCACTCAGGGGAAGGTGGAAACACCATATATTTT. It is translated as CASSLHSGEGGNTIYF.

This rearrangement joins TRBV7-9 to TRBJ1-2; no reliable D call. This CDR3 has 14 residues. Trimming left V 2 bases short and J 8 bases short, with 15 bases between. Germline loops: CDR1 SEHNR, CDR2 FQNEAQ (reference sequence). CDR3 bases: TGTGCCAGCAGCTTACTAGGGATGTCGGGGGGCTACACCTTC. Translation gives CASSLLGMSGGYTF.

The V gene is TRBV6-5, the J gene TRBJ2-5; the D gene is possibly TRBD1 (6 bases). The CDR3 is 13 residues long. The germline CDR1 and CDR2 sequences are MNHEY and SVGAGI. Trimming cost V 8 bases and J 5 bases, with 15 bases left between them. The CDR3 spells CASGGTRGETQYF. The CDR3 DNA follows: TGTGCCAGCGGGGGCACAAGAGGGGAGACCCAGTACTTC.

The DNA of the CDR3 is TGTGCCAGCACCCGGGGGGGCAGTTACGAGCAGTACTTC. Translating it yields CASTRGGSYEQYF. This sequence joins TRBV5-5 and TRBJ2-7; TRBD2 matches 8 bases. Trimming took 6 bases from V and 4 from J; bases not matched to a gene: 6. From germline, CDR1 is SGHKS and CDR2 YYEKEE (reference sequence). The CDR3 length is 13 residues.

The DNA of the CDR3 is TGTGCCAGCAGGGAGGGTAACTATGGCTACACCTTC. It translates to CASREGNYGYTF. J is TRBJ1-2 and V is TRBV2; no clear D. Trimming stripped 6 bases from V and 1 base from J, with 6 bases between. Germline CDR1 is SNHLY and CDR2 is FYNNEI. The CDR3 totals 12 residues.

V and J are TRBV9 and TRBJ1-4, with 8 positions matching TRBD1. The germline gives CDR1 SGDLS, CDR2 YYNGEE. There are 14 residues in the CDR3. Trimming cost V 4 bases and J 12 bases; bases outside gene matches: 11. The CDR3 nucleotides read TGTGCCAGCAGCCCCAATCCTCAGGGGGCAGAACTGTTTTTT. Amino acids: CASSPNPQGAELFF.

This clone was observed once. In the same sample, other DNA sequences code for this CDR3. The V gene is TRBV30, the J gene TRBJ1-2, with 8 bases identical to TRBD1. Germline values: CDR1 GTSNPN, CDR2 SVGIG (reference sequence). The V gene end was trimmed by 5 bases and the J gene end by 5 bases; junction bases not matched to a gene: 4. This CDR3 is 12 amino acids long. The CDR3 bases are TGTGCCTGGTCCGGGACAGGATATGGCTACACCTTC. This encodes CAWSGTGYGYTF. Filled out from reference TRBV30 and TRBJ1-2, the complete variable domain reads SQTIHQWPATLVQPVGSPLSLECTVEGTSNPNLYWYRQAAGRGLQLLFYSVGIGQISSEVPQNLSASRPQDRQFILSSKKLLLSDSGFYLCAWSGTGYGYTFGSGTRLTVV.

The J gene is TRBJ1-5, the V gene TRBV4-2; the match to TRBD1 covers 9 bases. The V gene's germline CDR1 is LGHNA and CDR2 YNFKEQ. The CDR3 spans 20 residues. V dropped 0 bases and J dropped 1; count of bases not matched to a gene: 13. The CDR3 DNA reads as TGTGCCAGCAGCCAAGATATATTGGGACAGGGAGGCTTAAGCAATCAGCCCCAGCATTTT. Its protein is CASSQDILGQGGLSNQPQHF.

This clone was recorded once. V and J are TRBV27 and TRBJ1-6, with D uncertain. Per the germline V gene, CDR1 is MNHEY and CDR2 is SMNVEV (reference sequence). The CDR3 length is 17 residues. Trimming left V 4 bases short and J 2 bases short, with 15 bases between. The CDR3 DNA is TGTGCCAGCAGTTCCCCACGGGGAGGTGCCTATAATTCACCCCTCCACTTT. As protein: CASSSPRGGAYNSPLHF.

The V call is TRBV4-3, the J call TRBJ1-2; 11 nucleotides align to TRBD1. This CDR3 is built from 16 residues. Trimming cost V 6 bases and J 3 bases; bases outside gene matches: 9. CDR1 and CDR2 (germline): LGHNA, YSLEER. The CDR3 DNA follows: TGCGCCAGCAGTTTCACTCCGGGACAGGGGGACTATGGCTACACCTTC. It yields the protein CASSFTPGQGDYGYTF.

This chain connects TRBV6-5 to TRBJ2-2, with 7 bases that match TRBD2. The CDR3 spans 13 residues. CDR1 is MNHEY, CDR2 SVGAGI, per germline. The CDR3 DNA follows: TGTGTAGTTGGCGGGGGTAGCACCGGGGAGCTGTTTTTT. Amino acid sequence: CVVGGGSTGELFF.

The gene calls are TRBV6-2 or TRBV6-3 and TRBJ2-5; 10 positions match TRBD2. After removal of 2 bases from V and 5 bases from J, the junction contained 8 bases not matched to a gene. Germline V gene lookup returns CDR1 MNHEY and CDR2 SVGEGT. The CDR3 loop spans 16 amino acids. Here the CDR3 DNA reads TGTGCCAGCAGTTACCCGGCTAGCGGGGGTACCGAGACCCAGTACTTC. It translates to CASSYPASGGTETQYF.

The CDR3 region is CASSVWEGSQPQHF. In DNA, the CDR3 is TGTGCCAGCAGCGTATGGGAGGGGAGTCAGCCCCAGCATTTT. V is TRBV9 and J is TRBJ1-5; weak D call: TRBD1 (5 bases). V was pared by 1 base and J by 6 bases, with 11 bases between. The CDR3 has 14 residues. The germline V gene encodes CDR1 SGDLS and CDR2 YYNGEE.

This chain connects TRBV6-5 to TRBJ2-2; 8 nucleotides agree with TRBD2. This CDR3 has 12 amino acids. Unmatched junction bases numbered 3, after V lost 8 bases and J lost 7 bases. Germline V gene sequence: CDR1 MNHEY, CDR2 SVGAGI. CDR3 sequence reads: CASREGVGELFF. CDR3 sequence (DNA): TGTGCCAGCCGGGAGGGTGTCGGGGAGCTGTTTTTT.

This clone was found a few times. The gene calls are TRBV7-8 and TRBJ2-7; D ambiguous. V lost 5 bases to trimming and J lost 3 bases, with 8 bases between them. Germline-derived CDR1 and CDR2 are SGHVS and FQNEAQ. This CDR3 is 12 amino acids long. The CDR3 coding sequence is TGTGCCAGCAGCACCCAGGACTACGAGCAGTACTTC. Translating it yields CASSTQDYEQYF.

The chain combines TRBV6-5 with TRBJ2-1; 9 positions agree with TRBD2. The CDR3 sequence is 15 residues long. The V and J ends lost 5 bases and 10 bases, in that order; junction bases with no gene match: 12. CDR1 and CDR2 from the germline V gene are MNHEY and SVGAGI. The CDR3 DNA reads as TGTGCCAGCAGTCCCCGCGGGGGGGGGCACTCGGAGCAGTTCTTC. This encodes CASSPRGGGHSEQFF.

There are a few counts of this clone. This chain connects TRBV7-9 to TRBJ1-4, with D unclear. Trimming left V 1 base short and J 8 bases short, with 11 bases between. The CDR3 has 14 residues. Looked up from germline, CDR1 is SEHNR and CDR2 is FQNEAQ (reference sequence). In DNA, the CDR3 is TGTGCCAGCAGCTTAGGACAACTTGGGGAAAAACTGTTTTTT. Encoded protein: CASSLGQLGEKLFF.

This chain joins TRBV5-6 and TRBJ2-7, with D possibly TRBD2 on 5 matching bases. V was clipped by 6 bases and J by 3 bases, with 10 bases between them. Per germline, CDR1 SGHDT and CDR2 YYEEEE. CDR3 size: 12 residues. CDR3 residues: CASTLLGYEQYF. In DNA form, the CDR3 reads TGTGCCAGCACCCTACTAGGCTACGAGCAGTACTTC.

V gene TRBV2 combines with J gene TRBJ1-6; the D is unclear. The length of the CDR3 is 11 residues. V was clipped by 7 bases and J by 11 bases, with 9 bases between them. CDR1 is SNHLY and CDR2 is FYNNEI in the germline V gene. In nucleotides, the CDR3 is TGTGCCAGCACGCCCGGGACACCCCTCCACTTT. It codes for CASTPGTPLHF.

The chain couples TRBV9 to TRBJ1-2, with D tentatively TRBD1 (5 bases). Per the germline V gene, CDR1 is SGDLS and CDR2 is YYNGEE. The V end lost 3 bases, the J end lost 8 bases, and 20 bases lay between the germline ends. CDR3 length: 15 residues. CDR3 sequence: CASSELAGRRGGYTF. CDR3 nucleotide sequence: TGTGCCAGCAGCGAACTAGCCGGGAGAAGGGGAGGCTACACCTTC.

The chain's CDR3 is CSVDWDRGYEQYF. The CDR3 nucleotides are TGCAGCGTTGACTGGGACAGGGGATACGAGCAGTACTTC. V is TRBV29-1 and J is TRBJ2-7; 10 bases are a match to TRBD1. The CDR3 is 13 residues long. Looked up from germline, CDR1 is SQVTM and CDR2 is ANQGSEA. With V trimmed by 3 bases and J by 4 bases, 3 bases remained unmatched.

The rearrangement links TRBV5-1 to TRBJ1-5; D gene ambiguous. Looked up from germline, CDR1 is SGHRS and CDR2 is YFSETQ. Trimming left V 4 bases short and J 4 bases short, with 9 bases between. CDR3 length: 13 residues. CDR3 nucleotides: TGCGCCAGCAGCCTAGCTCCTAATCAGCCCCAGCATTTT. Translation gives CASSLAPNQPQHF.